The present entry profiles one T cell receptor (beta chain) with its context. The protocol was immunoSEQ multiplex PCR, while the TCRdb copy is restricted to in-frame clones and leaves out a portion. The sample consists of about 210,000 clones, 83% of them appearing once. The data were obtained in a study of blood T cell repertoires in COVID-19. Across the study: Material from acute and convalescent COVID-19 was sourced from the United States, Italy and Spain.

Germline V CDR1 and CDR2: MRHNA, SNTAGT. After removal of 6 bases from V and 15 bases from J, the junction contained 12 bases not matched to a gene. This CDR3 spans 14 amino acids. The J gene is TRBJ2-1, the V gene TRBV6-4; 12 bases match TRBD2. The clonotype was recovered from a middle-aged woman with active or convalescent COVID-19. The sequenced material came from peripheral blood. This CDR3 reads CASRELAGGPQLFF. CDR3 coding DNA: TGTGCCAGCAGGGAGCTAGCGGGAGGGCCTCAGTTGTTCTTC.